This TCR beta chain was recovered during a study of spatial heterogeneity in lung cancer. Of note for this clonotype: Its matching antigen is unknown. Within a library made for alpha chains, this beta chain is off target, and its count is uninformative.

The study, taken as a whole, reports: Tracking of tumor mutation counts was seen in expanded intratumoral alpha and beta TCR counts.

TCRdb called the 5' RACE reads again in MiXCR, with one record for every CDR3 protein. The sample holds more than 950 distinct CDR3 sequences; about 22% are singletons and the top ten take about a sixth. Time point defined: sample taken at primary tumor resection. V shed 1 base, J shed 5 bases, and the junction held 5 bases outside the gene matches. The CDR3 length is 15 residues. Germline V gene sequence: CDR1 SGHTA, CDR2 FQGTGA. This TCR came from a male donor with early-stage non-small cell lung cancer. The chain uses TRBV7-3 and TRBJ2-1, with TRBD2 matching over 7 bases. The sample consisted of lung tumor tissue, taken at surgery. The CDR3 sequence is CASSLRTTSDNEQFF. In DNA, the CDR3 is TGTGCCAGCAGCTTAAGGACAACTAGCGACAATGAGCAGTTCTTC. Supplemented by reference TRBV7-3 and TRBJ2-1, the full variable domain reads GAGVSQTPSNKVTEKGKYVELRCDPISGHTALYWYRQSLGQGPEFLIYFQGTGAADDSGLPNDRFFAVRPEGSVSTLKIQRTERGDSAVYLCASSLRTTSDNEQFFGPGTRLTVL.